These 32 T cell receptor beta chains originate from one sample sequenced in a study of T cells in localized non-small cell lung cancer. Sequenced by immunoSEQ multiplex PCR; TCRdb stores in-frame clones only, minus some. The sample has more than 70,000 clones, approximately 85% seen once. The source was peripheral blood, collected before any cancer treatment. These receptors were taken from a man aged 35 to 70 with stage I lung adenocarcinoma.

In this sample, this clone turned up once. The CDR3 spells CASSVYIEETQYF. As DNA, the CDR3 is TGTGCCAGCAGCGTATACATCGAAGAGACCCAGTACTTC. The chain has TRBV9 and TRBJ2-5; D ambiguous. V lost 1 base, J lost 3 bases, and 7 bases lay in between. The CDR3 extends over 13 amino acids. Per germline, CDR1 SGDLS and CDR2 YYNGEE.

This chain links TRBV19 with TRBJ2-1, with TRBD2 identical over 9 bases. V dropped 5 bases and J dropped 0; count of bases not matched to a gene: 2. The CDR3 consists of 15 residues. Per germline, CDR1 LNHDA and CDR2 SQIVND (reference sequence). The CDR3 sequence is CASSLSGSSYNEQFF. CDR3 sequence (DNA): TGTGCCAGTAGTCTTAGCGGGAGCTCCTACAATGAGCAGTTCTTC.

The chain's CDR3 is CASSFGGAAEAFF. The CDR3 bases are TGTGCCAGCAGCTTCGGGGGCGCGGCTGAAGCTTTCTTT. This chain uses TRBV5-8 with TRBJ1-1; D is perhaps TRBD1 (6 bases). From germline, CDR1 is SGHTS and CDR2 YDEGEE. This CDR3 has 13 amino acids. Between the trimmed V and J ends, which lost 2 bases and 6 bases, there was a span of 11 bases.

The rearrangement links TRBV13 to TRBJ2-1, with D possibly TRBD2 on 6 matching bases. This CDR3 region has 15 residues. Trimming cost V 3 bases and J 6 bases, with 15 bases left between them. Germline V lookup: CDR1 PRHDT, CDR2 FYEKMQ (reference sequence). The CDR3 bases are TGTGCCAGCAGCTTTGACTCCGGAGGGCGCAATGAGCAGTTCTTC. This translates into CASSFDSGGRNEQFF.

The V call is TRBV5-1, the J call TRBJ1-1; no reliable D call. The CDR3 runs 13 residues. Per germline, CDR1 SGHRS and CDR2 YFSETQ. V shed 5 bases and J shed 6 bases, with 14 bases lying between them. Here the CDR3 DNA reads TGCGCCAGCAGTATTGGGGATGACGCTGAAGCTTTCTTT. Translated, it gives CASSIGDDAEAFF.

The chain is built from TRBV5-1 and TRBJ1-4, with D tentatively TRBD1 (5 bases). The germline V and J ends were trimmed by 4 bases and 8 bases, with 9 bases remaining between them. Germline values: CDR1 SGHRS, CDR2 YFSETQ. The CDR3 extends over 12 amino acids. The CDR3 spells CASSNWGEKLFF. For the CDR3, the DNA is TGCGCCAGCAGCAATTGGGGGGAAAAACTGTTTTTT.

This clone has only one observation. The gene calls are TRBV27 and TRBJ2-7; 8 bases fit TRBD1. Looked up from germline, CDR1 is MNHEY and CDR2 is SMNVEV (reference sequence). With 6 bases clipped from V and 4 bases from J, the junction kept 11 bases outside the gene matches. This CDR3 comprises 15 residues. The CDR3 here is CASRSSGQVRYEQYF. The CDR3 DNA reads TGTGCCAGCAGATCCTCGGGACAGGTTCGATACGAGCAGTACTTC.

The chain carries TRBV7-8 and TRBJ2-1; maybe TRBD1 (6 bases). The germline V gene encodes CDR1 SGHVS and CDR2 FQNEAQ. The CDR3 covers 15 residues. V shed 2 bases and J shed 5 bases, with 13 bases lying between them. The CDR3 reads CASSLLTGRDNEQFF. In DNA form, the CDR3 reads TGTGCCAGCAGCTTATTGACAGGAAGAGACAATGAGCAGTTCTTC.

The genes are TRBV18 and TRBJ2-2, with no clear D. Germline V gives CDR1 KGHSH, CDR2 LQKENI. CDR3 length: 14 amino acids. The germline V and J ends were trimmed by 2 bases and 1 base, with 5 bases remaining between them. CDR3: CASSPARNTGELFF. CDR3 DNA: TGTGCCAGCTCACCAGCCAGGAACACCGGGGAGCTGTTTTTT.

CDR3 in amino acids: CASSVGGLAYQRELFF. The CDR3 coding sequence is TGTGCCAGCAGCGTAGGTGGACTAGCCTACCAACGGGAGCTGTTTTTT. The gene calls are TRBV9 and TRBJ2-2, with TRBD2 matching over 8 bases. J was trimmed by 9 bases and V by 0 bases; bases with no gene match: 10. The CDR3 extends over 16 amino acids. CDR1 and CDR2 from the germline V gene are SGDLS and YYNGEE.

This chain links TRBV6-5 with TRBJ1-5; 7 bases agree with TRBD1. The CDR3 has 14 amino acids. Unmatched junction bases numbered 8, after V lost 5 bases and J lost 7 bases. From germline, CDR1 is MNHEY and CDR2 SVGAGI. The CDR3 spells CASSTTGAEQPQHF. The CDR3 DNA reads as TGTGCCAGCAGTACAACAGGGGCGGAACAGCCCCAGCATTTT.

The chain couples TRBV28 to TRBJ2-1; D is unclear. The V and J ends lost 2 bases and 6 bases respectively, with 5 bases between them. Germline CDR1 reads MDHEN; CDR2 reads SYDVKM. The CDR3 is 12 residues long. The CDR3 coding sequence is TGTGCCAGCAGTTTAGCGACCAATGAGCAGTTCTTC. It yields the protein CASSLATNEQFF.

The chain combines TRBV5-1 with TRBJ2-6; D possibly corresponds to TRBD2 (7 bases). Germline lookup yields CDR1 SGHRS and CDR2 YFSETQ. The CDR3 runs 17 residues. Between the trimmed V and J ends, which lost 4 bases and 3 bases, there was a span of 17 bases. The DNA for the CDR3 is TGCGCCAGCAGCGGAAGCTCGCGGGGGCATGGGGCCAACGTCCTGACTTTC. It translates to CASSGSSRGHGANVLTF.

This chain joins TRBV19 and TRBJ2-1; 10 nucleotides match TRBD2. Germline values: CDR1 LNHDA, CDR2 SQIVND (reference sequence). This CDR3 has 14 residues. The trim removed 10 bases at V and 6 bases at J, leaving 9 bases unmatched. In DNA form, the CDR3 reads TGTGCCACCGCCAGCGGGAGGGGGGGCAATGAGCAGTTCTTC. Its translation: CATASGRGGNEQFF.

The V call is TRBV5-5, the J call TRBJ2-2; D remains unclear. CDR1 is SGHKS, CDR2 YYEKEE, per germline (reference sequence). The CDR3 is 16 residues long. V was pared by 1 base and J by 0 bases, with 10 bases between. The CDR3 region is CASSLWQRSNTGELFF. CDR3 DNA sequence: TGTGCCAGCAGCTTGTGGCAGAGGTCGAACACCGGGGAGCTGTTTTTT.

This chain joins TRBV5-4 and TRBJ2-7; D possibly corresponds to TRBD2 (5 bases). Trimming pared 4 bases from V and 6 bases from J, leaving 17 bases between. The CDR3 loop spans 14 amino acids. Germline CDR1 SGHNT, CDR2 YYREEE (reference sequence). CDR3 DNA: TGTGCCAGCAGCCGGACTCCTCCCGACCTCGAGCAGTACTTC. It translates to CASSRTPPDLEQYF.

This chain joins TRBV27 and TRBJ1-5, with no clear D. CDR1 is MNHEY, CDR2 SMNVEV, per germline (reference sequence). V lost 2 bases and J 1 base, leaving 3 bases between the germline ends. The CDR3 extends over 13 amino acids. The CDR3: CASSLESNQPQHF. The CDR3 DNA reads as TGTGCCAGCAGTTTAGAAAGCAATCAGCCCCAGCATTTT.

This clone was seen a handful of times. The rearrangement uses TRBV6-1 and TRBJ1-1; maybe TRBD1 (5 bases). The CDR3 runs to 15 residues. CDR1 is MNHNS, CDR2 SASEGT, per germline. Trimming cost V 6 bases and J 0 bases, with 14 bases left between them. CDR3 nucleotide sequence: TGTGCCAGCAGAGCTATGACAGCAATGAACACTGAAGCTTTCTTT. Its protein is CASRAMTAMNTEAFF.

A note on this clone: A junction boundary mismatches the germline segment, possibly from a read error. This sequence joins TRBV20-1 and TRBJ2-7; D gene uncertain. CDR1 is DFQATT and CDR2 is SNEGSKA in the germline V gene (reference sequence). CDR3 length equals 11 residues. CDR3 loop: CSARVVSEQYF. CDR3 coding DNA: TGCAGTGCAAGAGTTGTTAGCGAGCAGTACTTC.

This rearrangement joins TRBV27 to TRBJ1-6; D is undetermined. The germline gives CDR1 MNHEY, CDR2 SMNVEV (reference sequence). Trimming left V 8 bases short and J 2 bases short, with 10 bases between. This CDR3 spans 14 amino acids. The CDR3 loop is CASALGTYNSPLHF. Written as DNA, the CDR3 is TGTGCCAGCGCCCTGGGGACCTATAATTCACCCCTCCACTTT.

The chain recombines TRBV5-1 with TRBJ2-5; 13 bases align to TRBD2. Per germline, CDR1 SGHRS and CDR2 YFSETQ. This CDR3 has 16 residues. V was clipped by 7 bases and J by 5 bases; unmatched bases: 11. CDR3 loop: CASLGLAGPNGETQYF. Written as DNA, the CDR3 is TGCGCCAGCTTGGGACTAGCGGGACCTAATGGGGAGACCCAGTACTTC. Full variable domain (remainder filled in from reference TRBV5-1 and TRBJ2-5): KAGVTQTPRYLIKTRGQQVTLSCSPISGHRSVSWYQQTPGQGLQFLFEYFSETQRNKGNFPGRFSGRQFSNSRSEMNVSTLELGDSALYLCASLGLAGPNGETQYFGPGTRLLVL.

This rearrangement joins TRBV7-2 to TRBJ1-2; TRBD1 might be the D (5 bases). Deletions cut 0 bases from V and 8 bases from J, with 10 bases between. From germline, CDR1 is SGHTA and CDR2 FQGNSA. The CDR3 sequence is 13 residues long. CDR3: CASSLAGVVGYTF. CDR3 nucleotides: TGTGCCAGCAGCTTAGCGGGGGTTGTAGGCTACACCTTC.

J is TRBJ1-2 and V is TRBV5-1; 9 bases are shared with TRBD1. CDR1 and CDR2 (germline): SGHRS, YFSETQ. The CDR3 sequence is 14 residues long. V was clipped by 0 bases and J by 6 bases; unmatched bases: 3. The CDR3 protein is CASSLVQGADGYTF. The CDR3 bases are TGCGCCAGCAGCTTGGTACAGGGGGCCGATGGCTACACCTTC.

The rearrangement uses TRBV6-6 and TRBJ2-2; D unclear. Trimming left V 10 bases short and J 7 bases short, with 16 bases between. CDR1 MNHNY and CDR2 SVGAGI come from the germline V gene (reference sequence). This CDR3 contains 13 residues. CDR3 sequence reads: CATGLLTGGELFF. CDR3 DNA sequence: TGTGCCACTGGTCTTTTAACGGGCGGGGAGCTGTTTTTT.

The rearrangement joins TRBV6-5 to TRBJ2-7; D gene ambiguous. The CDR3 runs to 11 residues. Trimming left V 6 bases short and J 6 bases short, with 9 bases between. Germline loops: CDR1 MNHEY, CDR2 SVGAGI. CDR3 amino acids: CASSYAAEQYF. The CDR3 bases are TGTGCCAGCAGCTACGCCGCCGAGCAGTACTTC.

The V gene is TRBV28, the J gene TRBJ2-5; 10 bases align to TRBD1. The CDR3 length is 16 residues. Looked up from germline, CDR1 is MDHEN and CDR2 is SYDVKM. The J segment lost 6 bases and the V segment lost 5 bases, leaving 12 bases of the junction unmatched. CDR3 residues: CASSNRQGARGKTQYF. The DNA for the CDR3 is TGTGCCAGCAGTAACCGACAGGGGGCAAGAGGGAAGACCCAGTACTTC. Combining the CDR3 with reference TRBV28 and TRBJ2-5 gives the whole variable domain DVKVTQSSRYLVKRTGEKVFLECVQDMDHENMFWYRQDPGLGLRLIYFSYDVKMKEKGDIPEGYSVSREKKERFSLILESASTNQTSMYLCASSNRQGARGKTQYFGPGTRLLVL.

The chain has TRBV25-1 and TRBJ2-1, with TRBD1 matching 7 bases. CDR1 MGHDK and CDR2 SYGVNS come from the germline V gene. The CDR3 runs to 15 residues. Trimming at V came to 5 bases and at J to 1 base, leaving 5 bases not matched to a gene. The CDR3 coding sequence is TGTGCCAGCAGTATAGGGGGCGCTTCCTACAATGAGCAGTTCTTC. Protein sequence: CASSIGGASYNEQFF.

This chain uses TRBV19 with TRBJ2-2, with 9 bases matching TRBD1. There are 14 residues in the CDR3. The V gene's germline CDR1 is LNHDA and CDR2 SQIVND (reference sequence). V gave up 4 bases and J gave up 5 bases; unmatched junction bases: 2. CDR3 protein: CASSKTGGTGELFF. The CDR3 DNA reads as TGTGCCAGTAGTAAGACAGGGGGAACCGGGGAGCTGTTTTTT.

The rearrangement uses TRBV30 and TRBJ1-2; a weak D match, TRBD1 (6 bases). V shed 3 bases and J shed 5 bases, with 19 bases lying between them. This CDR3 spans 15 amino acids. Germline assignment: CDR1 GTSNPN and CDR2 SVGIG (reference sequence). The CDR3 DNA reads as TGTGCCTGGAGCCCACTTGACAGGCTTCTTTATGGCTACACCTTC. Translated: CAWSPLDRLLYGYTF.

This clone appeared a few times. The chain joins TRBV2 to TRBJ2-3; a weak D match, TRBD1 (6 bases). Germline loops: CDR1 SNHLY, CDR2 FYNNEI. Trimming took 9 bases from V and 0 from J, leaving 16 bases between them. This CDR3 is built from 15 residues. CDR3 in amino acids: CASRLRDKSTDTQYF. For the CDR3, the DNA is TGTGCCAGTCGGCTCCGGGACAAAAGCACAGATACGCAGTATTTT.

The V gene is TRBV30, the J gene TRBJ2-5; D gene unclear. Germline V lookup: CDR1 GTSNPN, CDR2 SVGIG (reference sequence). There are 12 residues in the CDR3. The V and J ends lost 1 base and 0 bases respectively, with 3 bases between them. The CDR3 here is CAWSGDQETQYF. The CDR3 DNA follows: TGTGCCTGGAGTGGAGACCAAGAGACCCAGTACTTC.

CDR3 nucleotides: TGTGCCAGCAGTTTAGGGGGGTGGCAGCCCCAGCATTTT. Translated, it gives CASSLGGWQPQHF. V gene TRBV27 combines with J gene TRBJ1-5; possibly TRBD1 for D (5 bases). CDR1 is MNHEY and CDR2 is SMNVEV in the germline V gene (reference sequence). The CDR3 contains 13 residues. The germline V and J ends were trimmed by 2 bases and 7 bases, with 9 bases remaining between them.